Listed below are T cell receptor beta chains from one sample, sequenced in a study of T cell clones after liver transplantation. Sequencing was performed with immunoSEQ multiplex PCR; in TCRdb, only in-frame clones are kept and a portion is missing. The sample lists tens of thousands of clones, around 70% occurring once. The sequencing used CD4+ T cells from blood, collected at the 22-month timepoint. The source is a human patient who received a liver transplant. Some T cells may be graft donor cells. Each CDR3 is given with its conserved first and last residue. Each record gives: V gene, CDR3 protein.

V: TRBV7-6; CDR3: CASSLGRGPYEQYF
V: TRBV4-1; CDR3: CASSQERTGGPNQETQYF
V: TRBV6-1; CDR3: CASSEDYEQYF
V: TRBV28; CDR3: CASSLGGPNQPQHF
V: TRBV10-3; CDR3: CAISVSPNYEQYF
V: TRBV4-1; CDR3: CASSQSNAGLSTDTQYF
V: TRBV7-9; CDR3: CASSSPTGLARKQYF
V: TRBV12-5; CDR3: CASGRGGLDEQFF
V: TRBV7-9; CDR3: CASRISGSGELFF
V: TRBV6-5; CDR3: CASTFSWDQPQHF
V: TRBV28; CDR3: CASSFLGAFGELFF
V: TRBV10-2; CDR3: CASSFSGGRETQYF
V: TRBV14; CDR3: CASSPGTSADTQYF
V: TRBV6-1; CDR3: CASSQGQGIDTQYF
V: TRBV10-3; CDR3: CAISPRGYEQYF
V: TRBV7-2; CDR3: CASSLRMASTNEKLFF
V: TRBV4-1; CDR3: CASSQARAGPFSGNTIYF
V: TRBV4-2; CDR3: CASSLEHWDTQYF